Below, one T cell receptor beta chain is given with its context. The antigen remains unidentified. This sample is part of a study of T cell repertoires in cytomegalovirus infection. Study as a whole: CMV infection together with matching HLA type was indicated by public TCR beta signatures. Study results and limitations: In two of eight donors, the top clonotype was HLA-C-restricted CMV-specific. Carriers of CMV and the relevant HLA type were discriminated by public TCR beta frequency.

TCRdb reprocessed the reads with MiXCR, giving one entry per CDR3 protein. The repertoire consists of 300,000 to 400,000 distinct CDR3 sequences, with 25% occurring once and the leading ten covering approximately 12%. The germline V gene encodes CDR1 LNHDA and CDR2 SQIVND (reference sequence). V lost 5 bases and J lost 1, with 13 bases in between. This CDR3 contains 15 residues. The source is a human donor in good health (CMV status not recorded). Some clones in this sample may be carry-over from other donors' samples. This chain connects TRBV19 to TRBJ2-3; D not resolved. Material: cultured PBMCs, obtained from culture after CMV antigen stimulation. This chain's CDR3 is CASSLRRQGTDTQYF. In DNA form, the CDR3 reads TGTGCCAGTAGTCTCCGACGGCAAGGCACAGATACGCAGTATTTT.